This T cell receptor (beta chain) was found in a study of T cells in Graves' hyperthyroidism and ophthalmopathy. Background on the study: Specimen type is peripheral blood, collected at initial diagnosis prior to any treatment. Study results and caveats: Within blood appeared most thyroid clonotypes that had expanded above 0.001.

For the diagnoses, clinical symptoms, serum thyroxine and TRAb, thyroid ultrasound and orbital computed tomography were used. Extraction of PBMCs used 9 to 10 ml of fresh peripheral blood. TCR beta CDR3 region amplification was performed from RNA transcripts. With the HTBI primer set, the TCR CDR3 went through a first round of RT-PCR. MiXCR was run by TCRdb on the multiplex PCR reads, yielding one entry per CDR3 protein. The sample holds 350,000 to 400,000 distinct CDR3 sequences, 15% to 20% seen once. Germline assignment: CDR1 SGHTA and CDR2 FQGTGA. This CDR3 contains 15 residues. The V end lost 0 bases, the J end lost 3 bases, and 10 bases lay between the germline ends. This clonotype was seen many times. Antigen specificity is unknown.

This TCR was sampled from a man aged 18-30 years with Graves' ophthalmopathy. The chain combines TRBV7-3 with TRBJ2-3; D is perhaps TRBD1 (5 bases). Material: blood. CDR3 region: CASSLTQGGTDTQYF. The CDR3, as DNA: TGTGCCAGCAGCTTAACCCAGGGTGGGACAGATACGCAGTATTTT.